This record concerns one TCR beta chain sequence. The sample comes from a study of control samples from healthy donors and cancer patients. The CDR3 length is 14 residues. Trimming at V came to 5 bases and at J to 2 bases, leaving 7 bases not matched to a gene. The germline gives CDR1 GTSNPN, CDR2 SVGIG (reference sequence). Sequencing used immunoSEQ multiplex PCR; TCRdb keeps in-frame clones, though not all of them. The data hold just under 100,000 clones, with just over 90% observed a single time. This clonotype was sampled from a man aged 18 to 30 in good health. J is TRBJ2-7 and V is TRBV30, with 9 bases that match TRBD1. The sequenced material came from blood. CDR3 loop: CAWFSGTGTYEQYF. The CDR3, as DNA: TGTGCCTGGTTTTCCGGGACAGGGACCTACGAGCAGTACTTC.